A selection of T cell receptor beta chains follows, all from one sample in a study of regulatory T cells in long-lasting Graves disease. TCRdb re-derived calls from the multiplex PCR reads in MiXCR, one entry per CDR3 protein. The sample holds fewer than 450,000 distinct CDR3 sequences, less than 25% seen once. Here the sequenced sample was peripheral blood mononuclear cells (PBMCs), taken when the disease was refractory, from a patient treated with antithyroid drugs. Source of these receptors: a female donor with Graves disease. Both conserved end residues are part of each CDR3. The D gene is left open where the match is weak. For some rows the clone size is stated as once, few or many, or as a class when expanded; others skip it.

>TRBV28|TRBJ2-7|-|many
CASSLSPVKVRDRDDEQYF
TGTGCCAGCAGTTTATCTCCCGTAAAGGTCCGGGACCGAGACGACGAGCAGTACTTC
>TRBV7-8|TRBJ2-5|TRBD1|many
CASSLLGQGGPKTQYF
TGTGCCAGCAGCTTATTGGGCCAAGGGGGCCCCAAGACCCAGTACTTC
>TRBV12-3/TRBV12-4|TRBJ2-7|-|-
CASSFESLYEQYF
TGTGCCAGCAGTTTTGAGAGCCTCTACGAGCAGTACTTC
>TRBV20-1|TRBJ1-3|-|-
CSVGRPGTGNTIYF
TGCAGTGTAGGACGGCCAGGTACTGGAAACACCATATATTTT
>TRBV11-2|TRBJ1-1|-|-
CASSSDMGLNTEAFF
TGTGCCAGCAGCTCGGATATGGGGTTGAACACTGAAGCTTTCTTT
>TRBV20-1|TRBJ1-5|TRBD1|few
CSALDRGLAQPQHF
TGCAGTGCCCTTGACAGGGGGCTTGCTCAGCCCCAGCATTTT
>TRBV27|TRBJ1-1|-|-
CASSHIAGTGAFF
TGTGCCAGCAGTCATATAGCCGGGACGGGGGCTTTCTTT
>TRBV15|TRBJ2-7|-|-
CATSSSGQGGDEQYF
TGTGCCACCAGCAGCTCCGGGCAGGGGGGGGACGAGCAGTACTTC
>TRBV19|TRBJ1-5|-|few
CASKDRINQPQHF
TGTGCCAGTAAAGACAGGATCAATCAGCCCCAGCATTTT
>TRBV29-1|TRBJ1-1|TRBD1|few
CSFRQGDTEAFF
TGCAGCTTTAGACAGGGTGACACTGAAGCTTTCTTT
>TRBV11-2|TRBJ2-5|-|many
CASSPLGAQETQYF
TGTGCCAGCAGCCCCCTAGGGGCGCAAGAGACCCAGTACTTC
>TRBV27|TRBJ1-2|TRBD1|many
CASSSGQGMSHGYTF
TGTGCCAGCAGTTCAGGACAGGGAATGAGCCATGGCTACACCTTC
>TRBV24-1|TRBJ2-1|TRBD1|few
CATSDGTGRNEQFF
TGTGCCACCAGTGATGGGACAGGGCGCAATGAGCAGTTCTTC
>TRBV4-2|TRBJ2-7|TRBD2|few
CASSQEAGLVSYEQYF
TGTGCCAGCAGCCAGGAAGCGGGACTAGTTTCCTACGAGCAGTACTTC
>TRBV7-2|TRBJ2-7|-|-
CASSLTRGGYEQYF
TGTGCCAGCAGCTTAACTAGGGGGGGCTACGAGCAGTACTTC
>TRBV28|TRBJ2-7|TRBD1|many
CASSFQGASYEQYF
TGTGCCAGCAGTTTCCAGGGGGCCTCCTACGAGCAGTACTTC
>TRBV7-3|TRBJ2-7|-|-
CASSLEAAYEQYF
TGTGCCAGCAGCTTAGAGGCAGCCTACGAGCAGTACTTC
>TRBV27|TRBJ1-1|TRBD1|few
CASSLSWTGNTEAFF
TGTGCCAGCAGTTTATCGTGGACAGGGAACACTGAAGCTTTCTTT
>TRBV27|TRBJ1-4|-|many
CASSLMGATNEKLFF
TGTGCCAGCAGTTTAATGGGGGCAACTAATGAAAAACTGTTTTTT
>TRBV10-2|TRBJ2-7|-|-
CASSVGLEVYEQYF
TGCGCCAGCAGTGTCGGCCTAGAAGTCTACGAGCAGTACTTC
>TRBV5-4|TRBJ2-7|-|few
CASRAEEASREQYF
TGTGCCAGCAGAGCAGAGGAGGCCTCGCGGGAGCAGTACTTC
>TRBV20-1|TRBJ1-6|-|-
CSASPPQAGSPLHF
TGCAGTGCTTCCCCCCCACAGGCAGGTTCACCCCTCCACTTT
>TRBV20-1|TRBJ2-2|-|-
CSARSQANTGELFF
TGCAGTGCTAGGTCCCAGGCGAACACCGGGGAGCTGTTTTTT
>TRBV5-6|TRBJ2-7|-|-
CASSPKYGLFEQYF
TGTGCCAGCAGCCCGAAGTATGGGCTGTTCGAGCAGTACTTC
>TRBV28|TRBJ2-5|TRBD2|many
CASSRGGLSQETQYF
TGTGCCAGCTCCCGGGGGGGACTGTCCCAAGAGACCCAGTACTTC
>TRBV20-1|TRBJ2-7|TRBD2|few
CSASGTSGSESEQYF
TGCAGTGCTAGCGGGACTAGCGGGAGTGAGAGCGAGCAGTACTTC
>TRBV5-1|TRBJ2-7|TRBD2|many
CASSFSPSGASYEQYF
TGCGCCAGCAGCTTTTCTCCCAGCGGGGCCTCCTACGAGCAGTACTTC
>TRBV11-2|TRBJ2-7|-|many
CASSLEGGVLGDEQYF
TGTGCCAGCAGCTTAGAGGGGGGAGTGCTTGGCGACGAGCAGTACTTC
>TRBV6-2/TRBV6-3|TRBJ1-2|TRBD1|few
CASRQMDREGYTF
TGTGCCAGCAGGCAGATGGACAGGGAGGGCTACACCTTC
>TRBV28|TRBJ2-7|-|many
CASSTGTYYEQYF
TGTGCCAGCAGTACCGGGACTTACTACGAGCAGTACTTC
>TRBV12-3/TRBV12-4|TRBJ1-5|-|many
CASSLATGSGPQHF
TGTGCCAGCAGTTTAGCCACGGGGTCTGGGCCCCAGCATTTT
>TRBV7-2|TRBJ1-2|-|many
CASSLDPTGDGYTF
TGTGCCAGCAGCTTAGATCCGACAGGAGATGGCTACACCTTC
>TRBV10-2|TRBJ2-7|-|many
CASKNRFTSYEQYF
TGCGCCAGCAAAAATAGGTTTACTTCCTACGAGCAGTACTTC
>TRBV28|TRBJ2-7|-|many
CASSLPGYEQYF
TGTGCCAGCAGTCTCCCCGGTTACGAGCAGTACTTC
>TRBV29-1|TRBJ1-4|-|-
CSAWGGANEKLFF
TGCAGCGCCTGGGGGGGAGCAAATGAAAAACTGTTTTTT
>TRBV29-1|TRBJ1-3|-|-
CSVVGESGNTIYF
TGCAGCGTTGTCGGGGAGAGTGGAAACACCATATATTTT
>TRBV18|TRBJ1-2|-|-
CASSITGDTGHGYTF
TGTGCCAGCTCTATTACAGGTGACACTGGACATGGCTACACCTTC
>TRBV19|TRBJ2-2|-|-
CASSIGRGVANTGELFF
TGTGCCAGTAGTATAGGGAGGGGAGTCGCGAACACCGGGGAGCTGTTTTTT
>TRBV28|TRBJ1-5|-|many
CASSSRNQPQHF
TGTGCCAGCAGCTCAAGGAATCAGCCCCAGCATTTT
>TRBV6-5|TRBJ2-7|-|few
CASSYPDRSYEQYF
TGTGCCAGCAGTTACCCCGACAGGTCCTACGAGCAGTACTTC
>TRBV5-5|TRBJ2-7|TRBD1|many
CASRDRGLEQYF
TGTGCCAGCCGGGACAGGGGCCTCGAGCAGTACTTC